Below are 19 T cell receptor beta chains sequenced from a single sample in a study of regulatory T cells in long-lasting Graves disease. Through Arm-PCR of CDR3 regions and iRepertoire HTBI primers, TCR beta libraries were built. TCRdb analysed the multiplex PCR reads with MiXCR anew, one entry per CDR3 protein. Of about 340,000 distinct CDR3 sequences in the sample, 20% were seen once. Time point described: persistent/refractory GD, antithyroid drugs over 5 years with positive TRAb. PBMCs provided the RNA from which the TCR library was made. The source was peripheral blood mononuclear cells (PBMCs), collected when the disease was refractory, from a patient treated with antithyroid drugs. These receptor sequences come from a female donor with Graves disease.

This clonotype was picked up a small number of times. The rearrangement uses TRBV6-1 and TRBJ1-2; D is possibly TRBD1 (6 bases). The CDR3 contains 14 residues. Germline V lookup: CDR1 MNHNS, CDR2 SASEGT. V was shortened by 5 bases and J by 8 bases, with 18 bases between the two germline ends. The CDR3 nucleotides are TGTGCCAGCAGTACGAACACAGGGATCCGGGGCTACACCTTC. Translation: CASSTNTGIRGYTF.

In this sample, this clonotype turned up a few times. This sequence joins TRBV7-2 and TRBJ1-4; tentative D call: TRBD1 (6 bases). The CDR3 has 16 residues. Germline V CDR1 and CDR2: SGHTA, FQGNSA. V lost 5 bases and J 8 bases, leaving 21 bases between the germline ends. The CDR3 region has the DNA TGTGCCAGCAGCCCCGGAGCAGGGGCGGTGGGGGAAAAACTGTTTTTT. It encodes CASSPGAGAVGEKLFF.

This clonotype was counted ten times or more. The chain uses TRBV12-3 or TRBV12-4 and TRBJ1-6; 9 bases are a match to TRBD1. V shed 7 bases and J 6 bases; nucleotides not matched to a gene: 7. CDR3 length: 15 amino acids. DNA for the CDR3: TGTGCCAGCAATGAAGGACAGGGGATTAATTCACCCCTCCACTTT. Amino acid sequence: CASNEGQGINSPLHF.

For the CDR3, the DNA is TGTGCCAGCAGTGTAACAGGGGACGAGCAGTACTTC. Protein sequence: CASSVTGDEQYF. This sequence joins TRBV6-1 and TRBJ2-7; 7 bases are a match to TRBD1. Germline loops: CDR1 MNHNS, CDR2 SASEGT. With V trimmed by 4 bases and J by 5 bases, 2 bases remained unmatched. This CDR3 spans 12 amino acids.

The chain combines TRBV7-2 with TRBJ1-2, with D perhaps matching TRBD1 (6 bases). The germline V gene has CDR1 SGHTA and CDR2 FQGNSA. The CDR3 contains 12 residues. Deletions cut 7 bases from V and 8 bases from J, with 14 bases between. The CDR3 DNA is TGTGCCAGCATAGGGGGGGCGGGCGGCTACACCTTC. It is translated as CASIGGAGGYTF.

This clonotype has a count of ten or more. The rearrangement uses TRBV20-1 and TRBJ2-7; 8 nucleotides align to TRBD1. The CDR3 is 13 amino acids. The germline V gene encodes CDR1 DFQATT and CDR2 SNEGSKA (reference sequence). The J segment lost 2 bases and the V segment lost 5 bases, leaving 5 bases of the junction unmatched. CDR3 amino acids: CSAPGTGAYEQYF. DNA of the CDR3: TGCAGTGCTCCCGGGACAGGTGCCTACGAGCAGTACTTC.

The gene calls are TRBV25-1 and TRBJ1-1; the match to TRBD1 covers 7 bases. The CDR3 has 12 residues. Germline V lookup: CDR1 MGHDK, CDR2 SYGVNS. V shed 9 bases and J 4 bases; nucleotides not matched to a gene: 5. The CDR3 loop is CASIGTVTEAFF. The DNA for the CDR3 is TGTGCCAGTATAGGGACAGTCACTGAAGCTTTCTTT. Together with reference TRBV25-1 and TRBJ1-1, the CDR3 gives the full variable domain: EADIYQTPRYLVIGTGKKITLECSQTMGHDKMYWYQQDPGMELHLIHYSYGVNSTEKGDLSSESTVSRIRTEHFPLTLESARPSHTSQYLCASIGTVTEAFFGQGTRLTVV.

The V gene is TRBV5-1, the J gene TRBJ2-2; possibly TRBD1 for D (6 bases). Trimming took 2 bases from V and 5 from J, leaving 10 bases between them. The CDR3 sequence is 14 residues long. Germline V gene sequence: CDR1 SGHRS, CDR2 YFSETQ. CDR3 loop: CASSLRDKTGELFF. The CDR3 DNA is TGCGCCAGCAGCTTACGGGACAAGACCGGGGAGCTGTTTTTT.

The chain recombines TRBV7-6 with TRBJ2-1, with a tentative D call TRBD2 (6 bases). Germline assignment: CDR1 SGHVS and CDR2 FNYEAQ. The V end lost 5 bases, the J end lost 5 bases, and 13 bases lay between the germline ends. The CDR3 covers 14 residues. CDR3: CASSPRWGDNEQFF. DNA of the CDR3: TGTGCCAGCAGCCCGAGGTGGGGGGACAATGAGCAGTTCTTC.

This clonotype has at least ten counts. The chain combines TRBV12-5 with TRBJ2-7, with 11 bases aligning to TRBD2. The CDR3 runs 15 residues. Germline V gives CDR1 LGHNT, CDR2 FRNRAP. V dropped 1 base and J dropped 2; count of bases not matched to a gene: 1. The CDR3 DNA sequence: TGTGCTAGTGGTTTGGGACTAGCGGGGACCTACGAGCAGTACTTC. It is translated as CASGLGLAGTYEQYF.

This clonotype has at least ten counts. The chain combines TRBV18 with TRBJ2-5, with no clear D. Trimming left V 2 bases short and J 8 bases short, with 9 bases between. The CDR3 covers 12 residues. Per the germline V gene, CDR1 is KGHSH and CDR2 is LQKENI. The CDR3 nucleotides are TGTGCCAGCTCACCAGCTGAAACAACCCAGTACTTC. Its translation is CASSPAETTQYF.

The CDR3 nucleotides are TGTGCCAGCAGTCCAGACCCGGACAGATTCTCTGGGGCCAACGTCCTGACTTTC. This sequence encodes CASSPDPDRFSGANVLTF. The J gene is TRBJ2-6, the V gene TRBV28; D is possibly TRBD1 (6 bases). The germline CDR1 and CDR2 sequences are MDHEN and SYDVKM. This CDR3 has 18 amino acids. V was clipped by 5 bases and J by 0 bases, with 17 bases between them.

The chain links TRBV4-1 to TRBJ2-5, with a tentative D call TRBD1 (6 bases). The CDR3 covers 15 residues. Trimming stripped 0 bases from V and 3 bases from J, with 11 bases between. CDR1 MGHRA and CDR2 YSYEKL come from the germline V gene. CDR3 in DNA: TGCGCCAGCAGCCAAGAAGGCAGGGGAGAAGAGACCCAGTACTTC. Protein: CASSQEGRGEETQYF.

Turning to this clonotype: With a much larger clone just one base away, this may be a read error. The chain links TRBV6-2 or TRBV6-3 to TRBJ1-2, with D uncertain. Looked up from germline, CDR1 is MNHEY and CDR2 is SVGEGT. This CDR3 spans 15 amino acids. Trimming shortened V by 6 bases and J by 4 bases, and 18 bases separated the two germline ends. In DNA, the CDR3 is TGTGCCAGCAGCCCCGGACTCTCCCAACTCTATGGCTACACCTTC. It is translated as CASSPGLSQLYGYTF.

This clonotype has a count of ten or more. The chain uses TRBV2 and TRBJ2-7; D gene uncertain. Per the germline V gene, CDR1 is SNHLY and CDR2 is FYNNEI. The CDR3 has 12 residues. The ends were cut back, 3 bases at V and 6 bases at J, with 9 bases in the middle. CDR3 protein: CASSDQAGEQYF. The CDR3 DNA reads TGTGCCAGCAGTGACCAGGCAGGCGAGCAGTACTTC.

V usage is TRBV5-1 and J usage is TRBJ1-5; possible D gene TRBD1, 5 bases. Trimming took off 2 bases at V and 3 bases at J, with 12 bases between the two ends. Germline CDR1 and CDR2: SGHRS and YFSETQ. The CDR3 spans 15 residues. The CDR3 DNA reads TGCGCCAGCAGCTTAAGGGACGAAGTCAATCAGCCCCAGCATTTT. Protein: CASSLRDEVNQPQHF.

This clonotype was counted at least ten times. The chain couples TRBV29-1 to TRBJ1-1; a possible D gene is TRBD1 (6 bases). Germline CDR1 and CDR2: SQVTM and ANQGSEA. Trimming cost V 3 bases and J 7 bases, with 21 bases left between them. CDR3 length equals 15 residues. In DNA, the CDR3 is TGCAGCGTTGAGGGCAGATACAGGGTGAGGGGTGAAGCTTTCTTT. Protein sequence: CSVEGRYRVRGEAFF. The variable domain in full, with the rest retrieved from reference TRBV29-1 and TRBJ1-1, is SAVISQKPSRDICQRGTSLTIQCQVDSQVTMMFWYRQQPGQSLTLIATANQGSEATYESGFVIDKFPISRPNLTFSTLTVSNMSPEDSSIYLCSVEGRYRVRGEAFFGQGTRLTVV.

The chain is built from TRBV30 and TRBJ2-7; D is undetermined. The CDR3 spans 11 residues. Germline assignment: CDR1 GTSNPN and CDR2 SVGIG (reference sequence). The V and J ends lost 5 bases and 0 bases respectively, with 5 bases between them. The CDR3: CAWQVSYEQYF. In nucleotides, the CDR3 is TGTGCCTGGCAAGTCTCCTACGAGCAGTACTTC.

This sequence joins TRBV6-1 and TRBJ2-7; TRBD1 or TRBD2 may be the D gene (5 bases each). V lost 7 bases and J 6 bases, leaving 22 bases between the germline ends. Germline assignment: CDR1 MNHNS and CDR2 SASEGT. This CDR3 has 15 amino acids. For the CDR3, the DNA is TGTGCCAGCACCCCCCCCCCGGACGGGGCCCCCGAGCAGTACTTC. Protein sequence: CASTPPPDGAPEQYF.